What follows are 8 T cell receptor beta chains derived from one specimen sequenced in a study of T cell responses to AZD1222 COVID-19 vaccine. This table comes from immunoSEQ multiplex PCR, and its TCRdb copy is limited to in-frame clones, with some not included. Of approximately 170,000 clones in the sample, around 88% are singletons; the top ten hold around 0.99%. This specimen was peripheral blood, taken 28 days after the second AZD1222 dose. These receptors were obtained from an adult who received the AZD1222 COVID-19 vaccine.

The chain is built from TRBV19 and TRBJ2-5; perhaps TRBD1 as D (5 bases). In germline, CDR1 is LNHDA, CDR2 SQIVND (reference sequence). V was shortened by 7 bases and J by 5 bases, with 14 bases between the two germline ends. CDR3 size: 13 residues. CDR3 loop: CASKHPGYETQYF. CDR3 sequence (DNA): TGTGCCAGTAAGCATCCAGGGTACGAGACCCAGTACTTC.

The chain employs TRBV27 and TRBJ1-1, with D maybe TRBD1 (5 bases). The CDR3 extends over 12 amino acids. V shed 6 bases and J shed 9 bases, with 14 bases lying between them. Germline CDR1 is MNHEY and CDR2 is SMNVEV (reference sequence). CDR3 loop: CASRARGGKAFF. CDR3 bases: TGTGCCAGCAGGGCTAGGGGCGGAAAAGCTTTCTTT.

The genes are TRBV4-1 and TRBJ1-2; TRBD1 might be the D (6 bases). This CDR3 is 15 amino acids long. The V end was cut by 0 bases, the J end by 4 bases, with 12 bases between. Germline CDR1 is MGHRA and CDR2 is YSYEKL. The CDR3 coding sequence is TGCGCCAGCAGCCAAGATCCGGACAGCTTCTATGGCTACACCTTC. This sequence encodes CASSQDPDSFYGYTF.

The chain is built from TRBV19 and TRBJ2-1; 9 bases match TRBD1. The CDR3 spans 16 residues. V gave up 6 bases and J gave up 8 bases; unmatched junction bases: 14. Germline V lookup: CDR1 LNHDA, CDR2 SQIVND (reference sequence). The CDR3 sequence is CASSNLLTGGIDEQFF. CDR3 nucleotides: TGTGCCAGTAGCAATCTTCTGACAGGGGGTATCGATGAGCAGTTCTTC.

The J gene is TRBJ1-5, the V gene TRBV14; 10 nucleotides agree with TRBD1. The J segment lost 2 bases and the V segment lost 9 bases, leaving 4 bases of the junction unmatched. The CDR3 consists of 14 residues. In germline, CDR1 is SGHDN, CDR2 FVKESK. This CDR3 is CARMTGGGNQPQHF. The CDR3 coding sequence is TGTGCCAGGATGACAGGGGGCGGCAATCAGCCCCAGCATTTT.

V and J are TRBV5-1 and TRBJ1-3; D gene uncertain. V lost 5 bases to trimming and J lost 3 bases, with 15 bases between them. CDR3 length: 15 residues. CDR1 and CDR2 (germline): SGHRS, YFSETQ. The CDR3 loop is CASRSDPMGGNTIYF. The CDR3 DNA reads TGCGCCAGCAGATCGGACCCGATGGGTGGAAACACCATATATTTT.

Only one count was recorded for this clone. The J gene is TRBJ2-3, the V gene TRBV6-2 or TRBV6-3; no firm D call. Germline CDR1 and CDR2: MNHEY and SVGEGT. The CDR3 contains 11 residues. V was clipped by 5 bases and J by 3 bases, with 3 bases between them. The CDR3 coding sequence is TGTGCCAGCAGTGATACAGATACGCAGTATTTT. It codes for CASSDTDTQYF.

This clone came up a few times. The rearrangement uses TRBV2 and TRBJ2-1, with D possibly being TRBD1 (6 bases). The CDR3 totals 13 residues. Deletions cut 7 bases from V and 4 bases from J, with 11 bases between. Looked up from germline, CDR1 is SNHLY and CDR2 is FYNNEI. CDR3 sequence reads: CASTLQGYNEQFF. CDR3 bases: TGTGCCAGCACCCTTCAGGGGTACAATGAGCAGTTCTTC.